This TCR beta chain originates from a study of OX40 agonist ivuxolimab in advanced cancers. Profiling relied on immunoSEQ multiplex PCR, and the TCRdb table lists in-frame clones only, not all of them. Of about 100,000 clones in the sample, roughly 94% were seen once. This CDR3 comprises 13 residues. V lost 4 bases to trimming and J lost 7 bases, with 13 bases between them. Germline CDR1 and CDR2: KGHSH and LQKENI. Sequencing used CD4+ or CD8+ T cells sorted from blood, obtained in a trial of the OX40 agonist ivuxolimab. This receptor was identified in an adult with an advanced solid tumor such as melanoma, head and neck, liver or kidney cancer. The V call is TRBV18, the J call TRBJ1-2, with a possible D match to TRBD1 (5 bases). The CDR3 nucleotides are TGTGCCAGCTCACTCAGGGATCCCCCTGGCTACACCTTC. This gives the protein CASSLRDPPGYTF.